Below, one T cell receptor beta chain is given with its context. The sample belongs to a study of blood T cell repertoires in COVID-19. CDR3 size: 15 residues. With 0 bases removed from V and 1 base from J, the gap between germline ends came to 11 bases. Germline CDR1 reads SGDLS; CDR2 reads YYNGEE. Assay: immunoSEQ multiplex PCR; the TCRdb copy retains only in-frame clones and omits some. This table holds 80,000 to 100,000 clones, about nine tenths found once. V is TRBV9 and J is TRBJ2-7; D perhaps matches TRBD2 (7 bases). The sample consisted of peripheral blood. The TCR comes from a human donor with active COVID-19. The donor label of this sample is uncertain. The CDR3 DNA sequence: TGTGCCAGCAGCGTAGGGGGGGGCCGATCCTACGAGCAGTACTTC. Residues: CASSVGGGRSYEQYF.